One and the same sample provided the 27 T cell receptor beta chains below, sequenced in a study of shared clonotypes between healthy human individuals. Naive CD8 cells lacked CD45RO and underwent positive selection for CCR7, leaving out terminally differentiated effector memory CD45RA+ cells. Generated by immunoSEQ multiplex PCR, the TCRdb table keeps only in-frame clones and is missing some. The data hold about 2,200,000 clones, with 90% to 95% observed a single time. Sequencing was performed on naive CD8+ T cells from PBMCs. All receptors come from a man aged 18 to 35 in good health. Some clones in this sample may be carry-over from other donors' samples.

This chain uses TRBV5-1 with TRBJ1-1; D remains ambiguous. V was pared by 1 base and J by 1 base, with 8 bases between. The germline V gene encodes CDR1 SGHRS and CDR2 YFSETQ. CDR3 length: 14 residues. The CDR3 region has the DNA TGCGCCAGCAGCTTGTGGCGGCCGAACACTGAAGCTTTCTTT. Amino acid sequence: CASSLWRPNTEAFF.

The chain joins TRBV5-1 to TRBJ1-1; the match to TRBD1 covers 7 bases. V trimming: 3 bases; J trimming: 4 bases; junction bases outside the gene matches: 9. The CDR3 contains 15 residues. Germline CDR1 is SGHRS and CDR2 is YFSETQ. CDR3 sequence reads: CASSSNRGWGTEAFF. CDR3 nucleotide sequence: TGCGCCAGCAGCTCCAACAGGGGTTGGGGCACTGAAGCTTTCTTT.

The chain has TRBV25-1 and TRBJ2-5; D possibly corresponds to TRBD1 (6 bases). The tail of the sequence fits TRBJ2-7 better, so the J call may be wrong. The CDR3 covers 12 residues. Germline-derived CDR1 and CDR2 are MGHDK and SYGVNS. The CDR3, as DNA: TGTGCCAGCAGTACAGGGCTGCACGAGCAGTACTTC. Translating it yields CASSTGLHEQYF.

This chain uses TRBV6-5 with TRBJ2-7; D may be TRBD2 (5 bases). V was shortened by 5 bases and J by 7 bases, with 12 bases between the two germline ends. The germline CDR1 and CDR2 sequences are MNHEY and SVGAGI. The CDR3 is 12 amino acids. In DNA form, the CDR3 reads TGTGCCAGCAGTCCCGCCCCGGGGGAGCAGTACTTC. This gives the protein CASSPAPGEQYF.

The chain links TRBV13 to TRBJ2-2, with D possibly TRBD2 on 5 matching bases. Germline assignment: CDR1 PRHDT and CDR2 FYEKMQ (reference sequence). Trimming pared 2 bases from V and 5 bases from J, leaving 9 bases between. This CDR3 has 14 residues. The CDR3 spells CASSLTGITGELFF. Written as DNA, the CDR3 is TGTGCCAGCAGCTTAACGGGAATTACCGGGGAGCTGTTTTTT. Looking up the rest from reference TRBV13 and TRBJ2-2 gives the full variable domain: AAGVIQSPRHLIKEKRETATLKCYPIPRHDTVYWYQQGPGQDPQFLISFYEKMQSDKGSIPDRFSAQQFSDYHSELNMSSLELGDSALYFCASSLTGITGELFFGEGSRLTVL.

V usage is TRBV2 and J usage is TRBJ2-1; D is possibly TRBD1 (6 bases). V gave up 6 bases and J gave up 1 base, with 22 bases separating them. This CDR3 spans 18 amino acids. CDR1 and CDR2 (germline): SNHLY, FYNNEI. The DNA for the CDR3 is TGTGCCAGCAGACGGGCCTCGACTGGGGGCGCATCCTACAATGAGCAGTTCTTC. Translating it yields CASRRASTGGASYNEQFF.

This clone was found once. This chain joins TRBV27 and TRBJ2-7; TRBD1 matches at 7 bases. The CDR3 totals 13 residues. The germline V gene has CDR1 MNHEY and CDR2 SMNVEV (reference sequence). The ends lost 5 bases at V and 4 bases at J; junction bases unmatched: 5. The CDR3 region is CASSPTTGYEQYF. In DNA, the CDR3 is TGTGCCAGCAGTCCGACGACAGGGTACGAGCAGTACTTC.

The chain employs TRBV28 and TRBJ1-2; a possible D gene is TRBD1 (6 bases). The CDR3 loop spans 14 amino acids. Looked up from germline, CDR1 is MDHEN and CDR2 is SYDVKM. V gave up 6 bases and J gave up 4 bases, with 15 bases separating them. The CDR3 DNA sequence: TGTGCCAGCAGCCGACGGGGGGCAGGCTATGGCTACACCTTC. It translates to CASSRRGAGYGYTF.

The chain is built from TRBV4-1 and TRBJ2-6; the match to TRBD1 covers 8 bases. The CDR3 consists of 15 residues. The V gene end was trimmed by 1 base and the J gene end by 6 bases; junction bases not matched to a gene: 2. Germline V gives CDR1 MGHRA, CDR2 YSYEKL. The DNA for the CDR3 is TGCGCCAGCAGCCAAGTACAGGGGGAGGCCAACGTCCTGACTTTC. As protein: CASSQVQGEANVLTF.

The chain links TRBV27 to TRBJ1-1; D remains unclear. The length of the CDR3 is 13 residues. In germline, CDR1 is MNHEY, CDR2 SMNVEV (reference sequence). Trimming removed 6 bases at V and 3 bases at J, with 11 bases between. The CDR3 protein is CASRRMTDTEAFF. The DNA of the CDR3 is TGTGCCAGCAGACGAATGACGGACACTGAAGCTTTCTTT.

This chain links TRBV15 with TRBJ2-1, with D perhaps assigned TRBD1 or TRBD2 (6 bases each). Germline V gene lookup returns CDR1 LNHNV and CDR2 YYDKDF (reference sequence). V dropped 5 bases and J dropped 0 bases, with 11 bases sitting between them. The CDR3 sequence is 15 residues long. The CDR3 region is CATSEGGSSYNEQFF. The DNA of the CDR3 is TGTGCCACCAGCGAGGGGGGAAGCTCCTACAATGAGCAGTTCTTC.

This CDR3 is CASSLTGAGEKLFF. Written as DNA, the CDR3 is TGTGCCAGCAGTTTGACAGGGGCAGGTGAAAAACTGTTTTTT. The V call is TRBV27, the J call TRBJ1-4; 8 bases match TRBD1. The germline CDR1 and CDR2 sequences are MNHEY and SMNVEV (reference sequence). CDR3 length equals 14 residues. Trimming at V came to 3 bases and at J to 7 bases, leaving 4 bases not matched to a gene.

The CDR3 DNA is TGTGCCACCGAGGGGGGTCGGGAGACCCAGTACTTC. Its translation: CATEGGRETQYF. The chain employs TRBV6-1 and TRBJ2-5; D tentatively fits TRBD1 or TRBD2 (6 bases each). Germline V lookup: CDR1 MNHNS, CDR2 SASEGT. This CDR3 is built from 12 residues. The V end was cut by 10 bases, the J end by 5 bases, with 14 bases between.

This clone was seen only once. Other DNA sequences in the same sample also yield this CDR3. This sequence joins TRBV11-2 and TRBJ2-3; D not certain. Per germline, CDR1 SGHAT and CDR2 FQNNGV. The CDR3 is 14 amino acids. V was cut by 2 bases and J by 1 base, with 7 bases left in between. The CDR3 coding sequence is TGTGCCAGCAGCTTATCCCGGGGCACAGATACGCAGTATTTT. Translated, it gives CASSLSRGTDTQYF.

The chain uses TRBV14 and TRBJ2-7; no definite D call. The V end was cut by 5 bases, the J end by 4 bases, with 15 bases between. Germline CDR1 is SGHDN and CDR2 is FVKESK. The CDR3 is made up of 14 amino acids. This chain's CDR3 is CASSSWTVQYEQYF. CDR3 DNA: TGTGCCAGCAGCTCGTGGACCGTACAATACGAGCAGTACTTC.

About this clone itself: Other nucleotide sequences from this sample produce the same CDR3. The chain links TRBV27 to TRBJ2-1; D gene uncertain. This CDR3 contains 12 residues. Germline values: CDR1 MNHEY, CDR2 SMNVEV (reference sequence). Trimming stripped 4 bases from V and 4 bases from J, with 5 bases between. In nucleotides, the CDR3 is TGTGCCAGCAGTTCAGCTTACAATGAGCAGTTCTTC. Protein sequence: CASSSAYNEQFF.

This chain links TRBV27 with TRBJ2-4, with 8 bases identical to TRBD2. V shed 5 bases, J shed 3 bases, and the junction held 9 bases outside the gene matches. Germline CDR1 MNHEY, CDR2 SMNVEV (reference sequence). The CDR3 spans 16 residues. CDR3 bases: TGTGCCAGCAGTAACACCGGGACTAGTGGCAAAAACATTCAGTACTTC. Its protein product is CASSNTGTSGKNIQYF.

Here the CDR3 DNA reads TGTGCCAGCAGCTTAGAGGACTACGAGCAGTACTTC. Its protein product is CASSLEDYEQYF. This chain joins TRBV11-3 and TRBJ2-7; D remains unclear. V dropped 0 bases and J dropped 3 bases, with 3 bases sitting between them. The CDR3 runs to 12 residues. Germline V gene data show CDR1 as SGHNT and CDR2 as YENEEA. Full variable domain (outside the CDR3, taken from reference TRBV11-3 and TRBJ2-7): EAGVVQSPRYKIIEKKQPVAFWCNPISGHNTLYWYLQNLGQGPELLIRYENEEAVDDSQLPKDRFSAERLKGVDSTLKIQPAELGDSAVYLCASSLEDYEQYFGPGTRLTVT.

The chain couples TRBV6-6 to TRBJ1-4; D ambiguous. This CDR3 is built from 14 residues. In germline, CDR1 is MNHNY, CDR2 SVGAGI (reference sequence). The germline V and J ends were trimmed by 0 bases and 6 bases, with 8 bases remaining between them. The CDR3: CASSYSHGYEKLFF. CDR3 sequence (DNA): TGTGCCAGCAGTTACTCACACGGCTATGAAAAACTGTTTTTT.

CDR3 loop: CASSIGTGSPYEQYF. CDR3 sequence (DNA): TGTGCCAGCAGTATAGGGACAGGGTCCCCCTACGAGCAGTACTTC. This chain uses TRBV27 with TRBJ2-7, with TRBD1 matching 9 bases. This CDR3 contains 15 residues. The germline V gene encodes CDR1 MNHEY and CDR2 SMNVEV (reference sequence). Germline trimming cut 5 bases from V and 2 bases from J; bases unmatched to any gene: 7.

As regards this clone: In the same sample, other DNA sequences code for this CDR3. The J gene is TRBJ2-7, the V gene TRBV7-8, with no clear D. Germline assignment: CDR1 SGHVS and CDR2 FQNEAQ. This CDR3 contains 13 residues. The ends were cut back, 5 bases at V and 2 bases at J, with 10 bases in the middle. The CDR3 here is CASSPRAPYEQYF. The CDR3 DNA follows: TGTGCCAGCAGCCCCCGGGCGCCCTACGAGCAGTACTTC. The variable domain in full, completed from reference TRBV7-8 and TRBJ2-7, reads GAGVSQSPRYKVAKRGQDVALRCDPISGHVSLFWYQQALGQGPEFLTYFQNEAQLDKSGLPSDRFFAERPEGSVSTLKIQRTQQEDSAVYLCASSPRAPYEQYFGPGTRLTVT.

This sequence joins TRBV7-8 and TRBJ2-7, with TRBD1 as a possible D gene (8 bases). The V and J ends lost 4 bases and 0 bases respectively, with 22 bases between them. CDR1 and CDR2 (germline): SGHVS, FQNEAQ. CDR3 length: 18 residues. CDR3: CASSSTGGAPHSSYEQYF. The CDR3 coding sequence is TGTGCCAGCAGCTCAACAGGGGGGGCTCCCCATAGCTCCTACGAGCAGTACTTC.

The chain recombines TRBV28 with TRBJ2-7; either TRBD1 or TRBD2 may supply D (5 bases each). The germline V gene has CDR1 MDHEN and CDR2 SYDVKM. The CDR3 is made up of 15 amino acids. The ends were cut back, 7 bases at V and 2 bases at J, with 18 bases in the middle. The CDR3 region has the DNA TGTGCCAGCACCCACAGGCCGGGACGGGCCTACGAGCAGTACTTC. Residues: CASTHRPGRAYEQYF.

The chain carries TRBV11-3 and TRBJ2-1, with TRBD2 matching over 11 bases. CDR1 is SGHNT and CDR2 is YENEEA in the germline V gene. V was pared by 5 bases and J by 7 bases, with 7 bases of the junction left unmatched. The CDR3 is made up of 15 amino acids. Here the CDR3 reads CASSQRGLAANEQFF. CDR3 sequence (DNA): TGTGCCAGCAGCCAACGGGGACTAGCGGCGAATGAGCAGTTCTTC. Full variable domain (remainder filled in from reference TRBV11-3 and TRBJ2-1): EAGVVQSPRYKIIEKKQPVAFWCNPISGHNTLYWYLQNLGQGPELLIRYENEEAVDDSQLPKDRFSAERLKGVDSTLKIQPAELGDSAVYLCASSQRGLAANEQFFGPGTRLTVL.

The chain uses TRBV9 and TRBJ2-7, with 9 bases matching TRBD2. The CDR3 has 16 residues. J lost 3 bases, V lost 1 base, and 8 bases had no gene match. CDR1 is SGDLS, CDR2 YYNGEE, per germline. The CDR3 reads CASSVSGAGGVYEQYF. The DNA for the CDR3 is TGTGCCAGCAGCGTATCCGGCGCGGGAGGGGTCTACGAGCAGTACTTC.

This chain links TRBV2 with TRBJ2-3; TRBD2 is a possible D gene (6 bases). Looked up from germline, CDR1 is SNHLY and CDR2 is FYNNEI. The CDR3 runs 14 residues. V was clipped by 2 bases and J by 4 bases, with 10 bases between them. The CDR3 coding sequence is TGTGCCAGCAGTGAACGCGGGGCCCCAGATACGCAGTATTTT. Its translation is CASSERGAPDTQYF.

The genes are TRBV7-9 and TRBJ2-7; 10 bases match TRBD1. Per germline, CDR1 SEHNR and CDR2 FQNEAQ (reference sequence). V gave up 1 base and J gave up 3 bases; unmatched junction bases: 3. The CDR3 length is 15 residues. CDR3 loop: CASSLVGTGDYEQYF. Here the CDR3 DNA reads TGTGCCAGCAGCTTAGTAGGGACAGGGGACTACGAGCAGTACTTC. Drawing the rest from reference TRBV7-9 and TRBJ2-7, the complete variable domain is DTGVSQNPRHKITKRGQNVTFRCDPISEHNRLYWYRQTLGQGPEFLTYFQNEAQLEKSRLLSDRFSAERPKGSFSTLEIQRTEQGDSAMYLCASSLVGTGDYEQYFGPGTRLTVT.